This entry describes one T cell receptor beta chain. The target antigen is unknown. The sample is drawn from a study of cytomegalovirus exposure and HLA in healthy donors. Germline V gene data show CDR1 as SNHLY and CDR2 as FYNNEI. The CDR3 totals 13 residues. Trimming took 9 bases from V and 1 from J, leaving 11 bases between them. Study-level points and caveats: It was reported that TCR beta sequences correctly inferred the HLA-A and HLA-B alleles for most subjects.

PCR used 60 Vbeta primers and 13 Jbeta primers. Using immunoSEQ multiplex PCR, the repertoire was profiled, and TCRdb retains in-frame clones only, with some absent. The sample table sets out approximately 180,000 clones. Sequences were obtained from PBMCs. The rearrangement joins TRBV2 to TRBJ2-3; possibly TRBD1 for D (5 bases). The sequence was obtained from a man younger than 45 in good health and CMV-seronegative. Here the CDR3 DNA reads TGTGCCAGTGTGGGCAGGGGCACAGATACGCAGTATTTT. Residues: CASVGRGTDTQYF.